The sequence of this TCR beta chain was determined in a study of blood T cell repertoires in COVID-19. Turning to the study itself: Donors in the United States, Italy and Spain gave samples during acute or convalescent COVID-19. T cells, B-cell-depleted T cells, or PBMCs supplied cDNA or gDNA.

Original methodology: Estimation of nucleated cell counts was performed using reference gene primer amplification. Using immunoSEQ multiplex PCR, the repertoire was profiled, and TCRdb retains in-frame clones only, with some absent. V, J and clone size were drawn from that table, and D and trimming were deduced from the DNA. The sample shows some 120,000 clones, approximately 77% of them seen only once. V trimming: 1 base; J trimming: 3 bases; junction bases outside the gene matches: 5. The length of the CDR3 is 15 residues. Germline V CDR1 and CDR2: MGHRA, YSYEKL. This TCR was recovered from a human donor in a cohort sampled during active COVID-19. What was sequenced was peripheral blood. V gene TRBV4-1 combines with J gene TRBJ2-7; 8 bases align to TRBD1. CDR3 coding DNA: TGCGCCAGCAGCCAAGGGGAAACAGGGGGCTACGAGCAGTACTTC. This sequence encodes CASSQGETGGYEQYF.